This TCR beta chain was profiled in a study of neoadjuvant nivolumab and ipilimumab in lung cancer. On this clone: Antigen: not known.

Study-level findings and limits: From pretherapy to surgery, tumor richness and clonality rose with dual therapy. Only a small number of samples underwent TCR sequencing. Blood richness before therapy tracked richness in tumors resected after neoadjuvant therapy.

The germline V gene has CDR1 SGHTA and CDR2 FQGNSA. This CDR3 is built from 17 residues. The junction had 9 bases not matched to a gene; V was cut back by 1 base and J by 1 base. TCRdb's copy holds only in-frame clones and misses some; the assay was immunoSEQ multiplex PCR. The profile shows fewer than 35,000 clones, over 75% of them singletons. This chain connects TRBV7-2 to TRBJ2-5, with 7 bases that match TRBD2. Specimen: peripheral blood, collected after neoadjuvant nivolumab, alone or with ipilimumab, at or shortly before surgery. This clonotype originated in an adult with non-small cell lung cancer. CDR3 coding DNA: TGTGCCAGCAGCTTAGGGGGACTACCCATGTCCCAAGAGACCCAGTACTTC. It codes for CASSLGGLPMSQETQYF.